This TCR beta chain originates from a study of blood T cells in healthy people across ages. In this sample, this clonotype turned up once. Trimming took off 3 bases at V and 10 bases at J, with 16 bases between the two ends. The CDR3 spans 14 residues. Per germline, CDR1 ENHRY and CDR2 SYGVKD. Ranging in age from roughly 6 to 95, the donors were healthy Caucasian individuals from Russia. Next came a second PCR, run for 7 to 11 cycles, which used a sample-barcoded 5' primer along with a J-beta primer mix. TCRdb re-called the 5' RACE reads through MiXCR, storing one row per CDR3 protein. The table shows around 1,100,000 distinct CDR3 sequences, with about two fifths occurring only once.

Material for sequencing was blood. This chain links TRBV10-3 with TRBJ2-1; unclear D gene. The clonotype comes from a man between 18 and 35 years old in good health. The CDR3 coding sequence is TGTGCCATCAGTGACTATTTAACCACCTACGAGCAGTTCTTC. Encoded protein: CAISDYLTTYEQFF.